This T cell receptor (beta chain) derives from a study of CXCR3-negative and CXCR3-positive naive CD8 T cells. Study-wide results and limits: CXCR3-positive naive cells had more hydrophobic TRB CDR3s than CXCR3-negative naive cells. Memory cells showed distinct TRBV-TRBJ patterns, while the two naive subsets matched. The study found comparably high diversity in both naive subsets and much lower diversity in memory CD8+ cells.

Germline CDR1 reads SGHTA; CDR2 reads FQGNSA. This CDR3 is built from 15 residues. The method, 5' RACE with UMI labels, was used to prepare the TRB cDNA libraries. From the 5' RACE reads, TCRdb lists one entry per CDR3 protein and no DNA. Its clone listing holds about 4,900 distinct CDR3 sequences. A word on this clonotype: Antigen: not known.

Identification of naive CD8+ T cells rested on CD45RO-CCR7+CD27+CD95- status. The chain uses TRBV7-2 and TRBJ2-5; TCRdb designates TRBD2, a call that cannot be tested without DNA. The sequenced sample was naive CXCR3+ CD8+ T cells from blood. Noted subset: CD45RO-CCR7+CD27+CD95- naive CD8+ T cells expressing CXCR3 (TNR3+). This receptor was identified in a human donor in good health. Some clones in this sample may be carry-over from other donors' samples. The CDR3 loop is CASSLGGGAQETQYF.